Following are 4 T cell receptor beta chains from one sample sequenced in a study of T cells in localized non-small cell lung cancer (TCRdb year 2020). The library was made by the immunoSEQ multiplex PCR assay. Entries here come from immuneACCESS through TCRdb and include only in-frame sequences with V and J called. Some clones fail to appear in such tables; in the studies checked, an unresolved V gene covers under half of the shortfall, and the cause of the remainder is unknown. The sample table holds about 2,800 clones, of which less than 30% were seen once. The ten largest make up about 12% of the sample. The sequenced sample was normal lung tissue next to the tumor, obtained before any cancer treatment. The receptors originated from a male donor at least 60 years old with stage II lung adenocarcinoma.

This clone is deemed medium-sized. The chain carries TRBV11-3 and TRBJ1-1; no reliable D call. The CDR3 loop spans 15 amino acids. Germline assignment: CDR1 SGHNT and CDR2 YENEEA. The ends were cut back, 5 bases at V and 5 bases at J, with 18 bases in the middle. CDR3 in amino acids: CASSLTRLGGTEAFF. Here the CDR3 DNA reads TGTGCCAGCAGCCTTACTCGACTGGGCGGGACTGAAGCTTTCTTT.

This clone appeared a few times. V usage is TRBV19 and J usage is TRBJ2-3; D is perhaps TRBD2 (6 bases). CDR1 is LNHDA and CDR2 is SQIVND in the germline V gene (reference sequence). Trimming took off 4 bases at V and 1 base at J, with 12 bases between the two ends. The CDR3 is made up of 15 amino acids. CDR3 loop: CASSRPASGTDTQYF. DNA of the CDR3: TGTGCCAGTAGTAGACCGGCTAGCGGCACAGATACGCAGTATTTT.

The chain is built from TRBV6-8 and TRBJ2-1; D might be TRBD2 (6 bases). V gave up 8 bases and J gave up 3 bases, with 11 bases separating them. The CDR3 is 13 residues long. Germline CDR1 is MNHGY and CDR2 is SAAAGT. Written as DNA, the CDR3 is TGTGCCAGCGGGCGCGGGGACTACAATGAGCAGTTCTTC. This sequence encodes CASGRGDYNEQFF.

Here the CDR3 reads CASCRDRTGSYEQYF. CDR3 bases: TGTGCCAGCTGTCGAGATAGGACAGGAAGCTACGAGCAGTACTTC. V gene TRBV6-8 combines with J gene TRBJ2-7, with 7 bases aligning to TRBD1. The V gene end was trimmed by 8 bases and the J gene end by 3 bases; junction bases not matched to a gene: 13. CDR3 length equals 15 residues. The V gene's germline CDR1 is MNHGY and CDR2 SAAAGT.